This is a list of T cell receptor beta chains from one sample in a study of blood T cell repertoires in COVID-19. Repertoires were generated with immunoSEQ multiplex PCR, while TCRdb's copy carries only in-frame clones and drops some. In the table there are around 60,000 clones, roughly 72% of which are singletons. Source material: peripheral blood. Every receptor here comes from a woman in her seventies with COVID-19, enrolled during active disease. The CDR3 runs from the conserved cysteine through the conserved F or W. The D gene is left open where the match is weak. Clone size appears in some rows only: once, few, many, or a class for an expanded clone.

j_call v_call clone_size d_call cdr3_aa cdr3_nt
TRBJ2-1 TRBV2 . TRBD2 CASSKTSGGYNEQFF TGTGCCAGCAGTAAGACTAGCGGGGGATACAATGAGCAGTTCTTC
TRBJ2-1 TRBV29-1 few TRBD2 CSTLAGGRGGYNEQFF TGCAGCACCTTAGCGGGAGGGCGAGGGGGGTACAATGAGCAGTTCTTC
TRBJ1-3 TRBV5-1 . . CASSGGASGNTIYF TGCGCCAGCAGCGGGGGGGCCTCTGGAAACACCATATATTTT
TRBJ2-1 TRBV19 . TRBD2 CASSDPGTSGYNEQFF TGTGCCAGTAGTGATCCGGGGACTAGCGGCTACAATGAGCAGTTCTTC
TRBJ1-4 TRBV12-5 . . CASGSDSVIGKLFF TGTGCTAGTGGAAGTGACAGCGTCATCGGAAAACTGTTTTTT
TRBJ2-3 TRBV27 once TRBD2 CASRPGLAGVTQYF TGTGCCAGCAGACCGGGACTAGCGGGAGTTACGCAGTATTTT
TRBJ2-7 TRBV5-4 few TRBD2 CASSFDSGGSSSYEQYF TGTGCCAGCAGCTTCGATAGCGGGGGGTCCTCCTCCTACGAGCAGTACTTC
TRBJ2-2 TRBV9 . . CASSVAGALSNVGELFF TGTGCCAGCAGCGTAGCTGGAGCTCTCTCTAACGTCGGGGAGCTGTTTTTT
TRBJ1-6 TRBV10-3 . . CAITPGGNSPLHF TGTGCCATCACTCCGGGGGGGAATTCACCCCTCCACTTT
TRBJ1-4 TRBV19 . TRBD1 CASHGTGVATNEKLFF TGTGCCAGCCACGGGACAGGGGTGGCAACTAATGAAAAACTGTTTTTT
TRBJ2-1 TRBV6-2/TRBV6-3 . . CASSYSSGNEQFF TGTGCCAGCAGTTACTCTAGCGGCAATGAGCAGTTCTTC
TRBJ1-5 TRBV23-1 . . CASSHQRDNQPQHF TGCGCCAGCAGTCACCAACGGGACAATCAGCCCCAGCATTTT
TRBJ2-1 TRBV19 few TRBD1 CASSSPGQGGPYNEQFF TGTGCCAGTAGTTCACCGGGACAGGGGGGTCCTTACAATGAGCAGTTCTTC
TRBJ2-1 TRBV27 . TRBD2 CASSLRLAGGHTEQFF TGTGCCAGCAGTCTCAGGCTAGCGGGGGGGCATACTGAGCAGTTCTTC
TRBJ2-1 TRBV27 . TRBD2 CASSPTSGNYNEQFF TGTGCCAGCAGTCCCACTAGCGGAAACTACAATGAGCAGTTCTTC
TRBJ1-5 TRBV6-6 few TRBD1 CASTYQAGGNQPQHF TGTGCCAGCACCTATCAGGCAGGGGGGAATCAGCCCCAGCATTTT
TRBJ1-2 TRBV6-2/TRBV6-3 . . CASSQGGDTNYGYTF TGTGCCAGCAGCCAAGGAGGGGATACTAACTATGGCTACACCTTC
TRBJ2-1 TRBV7-9 . TRBD2 CASRPRAGGPENEQFF TGTGCCAGCAGACCAAGAGCGGGAGGGCCGGAAAATGAGCAGTTCTTC
TRBJ1-5 TRBV19 few TRBD1 CASTALRGNQPQHF TGTGCCAGTACCGCCCTCAGGGGGAATCAGCCCCAGCATTTT
TRBJ1-5 TRBV6-6 . TRBD1 CASRPGTGEQPQHF TGTGCCAGCAGACCCGGGACAGGCGAGCAGCCCCAGCATTTT
TRBJ1-2 TRBV3-1/TRBV3-2 . . CASSQAGRGLYGYTF TGTGCCAGCAGCCAAGCGGGCCGGGGACTCTATGGCTACACCTTC
TRBJ1-2 TRBV27 once TRBD1 CASSWTGGVYGYTF TGTGCCAGCTCCTGGACAGGGGGCGTCTATGGCTACACCTTC
TRBJ1-5 TRBV25-1 . . CASSDSGRNQPQHF TGTGCCAGCAGTGACTCAGGGAGGAATCAGCCCCAGCATTTT
TRBJ2-1 TRBV18 once TRBD1 CASSPVPGQVTEQFF TGTGCCAGCTCACCAGTCCCGGGACAGGTAACCGAGCAGTTCTTC
TRBJ2-1 TRBV5-1 . . CASSPDYAYNEQFF TGCGCCAGCAGCCCTGACTACGCCTACAATGAGCAGTTCTTC
TRBJ1-2 TRBV7-2 . TRBD1 CASLRYGGQGDGYTF TGTGCCAGCTTACGGTACGGGGGACAGGGGGATGGCTACACCTTC
TRBJ1-1 TRBV11-2 few . CASSSVRGNTEAFF TGTGCCAGCAGCTCAGTCAGGGGTAACACTGAAGCTTTCTTT
TRBJ2-1 TRBV2 . TRBD2 CASRETSGSSYNEQFF TGTGCCAGCAGGGAGACTAGCGGAAGCTCCTACAATGAGCAGTTCTTC
TRBJ1-1 TRBV6-5 . . CASSYSAQNTEAFF TGTGCCAGCAGTTACAGTGCACAGAACACTGAAGCTTTCTTT
TRBJ2-1 TRBV29-1 few . CSVEPLLSYNEQFF TGCAGCGTTGAACCGTTACTCTCCTACAATGAGCAGTTCTTC
TRBJ2-3 TRBV13 . TRBD2 CASSRPSGLRDTQYF TGTGCCAGCAGCCGTCCTAGCGGACTGCGGGATACGCAGTATTTT
TRBJ2-7 TRBV2 few . CASKRANYEQYF TGTGCCAGCAAGAGGGCGAACTACGAGCAGTACTTC
TRBJ2-1 TRBV19 . . CASSPRQYNEQFF TGTGCCAGTAGTCCTAGACAGTACAATGAGCAGTTCTTC
TRBJ1-1 TRBV7-6 . . CASSLRAGMNTEAFF TGTGCCAGCAGCTTACGAGCGGGAATGAACACTGAAGCTTTCTTT
TRBJ2-7 TRBV18 . TRBD1 CASSPRDSSYEQYF TGTGCCAGCTCACCGAGGGACAGCTCCTACGAGCAGTACTTC